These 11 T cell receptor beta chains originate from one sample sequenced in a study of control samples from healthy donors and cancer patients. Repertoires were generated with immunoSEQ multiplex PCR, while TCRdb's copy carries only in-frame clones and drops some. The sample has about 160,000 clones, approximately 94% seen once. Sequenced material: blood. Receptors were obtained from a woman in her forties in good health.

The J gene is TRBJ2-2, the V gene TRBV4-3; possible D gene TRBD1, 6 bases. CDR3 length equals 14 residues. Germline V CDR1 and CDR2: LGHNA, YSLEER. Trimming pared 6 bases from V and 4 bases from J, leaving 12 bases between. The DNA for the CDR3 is TGCGCCAGCAGGAGGACAGATCGCACCGGGGAGCTGTTTTTT. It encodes CASRRTDRTGELFF.

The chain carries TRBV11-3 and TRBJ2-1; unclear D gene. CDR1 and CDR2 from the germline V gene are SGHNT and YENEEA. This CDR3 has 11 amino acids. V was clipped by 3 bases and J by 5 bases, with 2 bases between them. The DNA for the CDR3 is TGTGCCAGCAGCTTCAACAATGAGCAGTTCTTC. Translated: CASSFNNEQFF.

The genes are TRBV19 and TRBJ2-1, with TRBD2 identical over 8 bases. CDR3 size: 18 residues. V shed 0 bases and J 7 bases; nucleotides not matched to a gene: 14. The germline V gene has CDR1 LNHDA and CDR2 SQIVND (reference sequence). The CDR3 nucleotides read TGTGCCAGTAGTATAGATCCGGGCGGGGGGCCATTGAGGAATGAGCAGTTCTTC. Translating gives CASSIDPGGGPLRNEQFF.

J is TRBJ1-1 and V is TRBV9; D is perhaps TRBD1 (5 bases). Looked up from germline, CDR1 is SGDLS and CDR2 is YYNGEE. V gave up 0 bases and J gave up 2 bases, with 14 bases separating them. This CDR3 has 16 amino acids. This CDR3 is CASSVDQGGPNTEAFF. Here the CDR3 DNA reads TGTGCCAGCAGCGTAGACCAGGGAGGGCCCAACACTGAAGCTTTCTTT.

The CDR3 loop reads CASSPQGQGAAGYTF. The CDR3 DNA follows: TGTGCCAGCAGCCCTCAGGGGCAGGGGGCTGCGGGCTACACCTTC. This chain links TRBV14 with TRBJ1-2, with 8 bases lining up with TRBD1. Germline V gene data show CDR1 as SGHDN and CDR2 as FVKESK. With 4 bases clipped from V and 8 bases from J, the junction kept 12 bases outside the gene matches. The length of the CDR3 is 15 residues.

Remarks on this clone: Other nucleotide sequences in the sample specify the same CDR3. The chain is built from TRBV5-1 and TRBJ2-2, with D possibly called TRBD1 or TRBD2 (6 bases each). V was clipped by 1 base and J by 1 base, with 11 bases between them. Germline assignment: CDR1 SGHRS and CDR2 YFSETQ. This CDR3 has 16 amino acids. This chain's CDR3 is CASSLRGAGNTGELFF. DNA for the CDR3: TGCGCCAGCAGCTTGAGGGGGGCGGGGAACACCGGGGAGCTGTTTTTT. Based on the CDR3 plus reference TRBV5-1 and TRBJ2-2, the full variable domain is KAGVTQTPRYLIKTRGQQVTLSCSPISGHRSVSWYQQTPGQGLQFLFEYFSETQRNKGNFPGRFSGRQFSNSRSEMNVSTLELGDSALYLCASSLRGAGNTGELFFGEGSRLTVL.

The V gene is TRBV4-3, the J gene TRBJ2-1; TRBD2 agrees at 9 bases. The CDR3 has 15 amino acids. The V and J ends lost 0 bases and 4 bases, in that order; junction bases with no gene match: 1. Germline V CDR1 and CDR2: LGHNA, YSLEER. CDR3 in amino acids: CASSQELAGYNEQFF. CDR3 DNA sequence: TGCGCCAGCAGCCAAGAGCTAGCGGGATACAATGAGCAGTTCTTC.

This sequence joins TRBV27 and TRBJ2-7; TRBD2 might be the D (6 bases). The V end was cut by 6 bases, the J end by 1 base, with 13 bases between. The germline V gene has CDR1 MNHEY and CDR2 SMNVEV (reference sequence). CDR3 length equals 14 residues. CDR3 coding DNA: TGTGCCAGCAGCCGGCCTGGACTATCCTACGAGCAGTACTTC. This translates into CASSRPGLSYEQYF.

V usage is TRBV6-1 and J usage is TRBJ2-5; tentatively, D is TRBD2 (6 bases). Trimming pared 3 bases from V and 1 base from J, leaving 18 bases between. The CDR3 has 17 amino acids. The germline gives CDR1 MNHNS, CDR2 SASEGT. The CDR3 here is CASSEARFTSLQETQYF. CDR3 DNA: TGTGCCAGCAGTGAGGCTAGATTCACTAGCCTCCAAGAGACCCAGTACTTC.

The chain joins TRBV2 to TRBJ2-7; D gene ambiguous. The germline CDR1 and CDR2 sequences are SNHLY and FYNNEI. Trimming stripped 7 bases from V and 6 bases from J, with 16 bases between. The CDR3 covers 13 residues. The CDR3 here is CASTDNPAPEQYF. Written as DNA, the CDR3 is TGTGCCAGCACCGACAATCCCGCCCCCGAGCAGTACTTC.

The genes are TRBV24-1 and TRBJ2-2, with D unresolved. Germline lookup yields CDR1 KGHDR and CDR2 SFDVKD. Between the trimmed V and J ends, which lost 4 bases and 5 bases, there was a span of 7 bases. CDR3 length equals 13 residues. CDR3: CATSDWRTGELFF. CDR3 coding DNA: TGTGCCACCAGTGACTGGCGGACCGGGGAGCTGTTTTTT.